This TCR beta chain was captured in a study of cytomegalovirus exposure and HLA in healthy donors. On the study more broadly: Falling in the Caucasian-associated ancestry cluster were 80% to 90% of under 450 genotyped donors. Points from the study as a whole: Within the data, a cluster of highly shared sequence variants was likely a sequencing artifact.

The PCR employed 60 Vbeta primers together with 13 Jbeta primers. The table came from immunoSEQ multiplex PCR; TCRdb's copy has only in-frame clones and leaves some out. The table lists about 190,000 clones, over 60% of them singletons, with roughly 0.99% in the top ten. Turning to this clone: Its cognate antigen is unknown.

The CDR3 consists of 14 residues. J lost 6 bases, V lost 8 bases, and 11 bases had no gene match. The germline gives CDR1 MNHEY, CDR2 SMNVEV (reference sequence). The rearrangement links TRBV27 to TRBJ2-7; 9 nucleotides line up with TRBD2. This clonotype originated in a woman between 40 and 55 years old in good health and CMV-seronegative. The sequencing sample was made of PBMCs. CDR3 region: CASGLSGSVVEQYF. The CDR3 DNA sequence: TGTGCCAGCGGACTTAGCGGGAGTGTGGTCGAGCAGTACTTC.